This T cell receptor beta chain was profiled in a study of neurological immune-mediated disorders. TCRdb itself ran the 5' RACE reads through MiXCR, one entry per CDR3 protein. Counted here are approximately 46,000 distinct CDR3 sequences, 9% to 10% occurring once; the ten biggest clones make up less than 2%. The CDR3 runs 16 residues. Germline trimming cut 1 base from V and 2 bases from J; bases unmatched to any gene: 7. Germline V lookup: CDR1 SGHTA, CDR2 FQGNSA. Time point described: longitudinal time-point 1 (baseline). This clonotype was observed many times. The sequence was obtained from a woman aged 40 to 49 in good health. The rearrangement joins TRBV7-2 to TRBJ2-7, with 8 bases lining up with TRBD2. The sequenced sample was PBMCs. For the CDR3, the DNA is TGTGCCAGCAGCTTAGGAGGTAGCGGGGTGGCCTACGAGCAGTACTTC. It translates to CASSLGGSGVAYEQYF. The full variable domain, completed using reference TRBV7-2 and TRBJ2-7, is GAGVSQSPSNKVTEKGKDVELRCDPISGHTALYWYRQSLGQGLEFLIYFQGNSAPDKSGLPSDRFSAERTGGSVSTLTIQRTQQEDSAVYLCASSLGGSGVAYEQYFGPGTRLTVT.